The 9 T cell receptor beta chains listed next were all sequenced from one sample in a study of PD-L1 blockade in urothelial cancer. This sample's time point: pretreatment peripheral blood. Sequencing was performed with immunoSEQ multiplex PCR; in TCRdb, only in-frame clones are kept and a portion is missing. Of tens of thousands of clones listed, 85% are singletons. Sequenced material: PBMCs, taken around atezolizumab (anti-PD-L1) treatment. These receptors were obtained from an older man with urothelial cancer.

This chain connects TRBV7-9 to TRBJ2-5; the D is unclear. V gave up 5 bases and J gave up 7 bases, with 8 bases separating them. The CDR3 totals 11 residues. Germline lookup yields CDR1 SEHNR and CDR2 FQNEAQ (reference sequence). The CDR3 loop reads CASSQEVTQYF. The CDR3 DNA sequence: TGTGCCAGCAGCCAAGAGGTGACCCAGTACTTC.

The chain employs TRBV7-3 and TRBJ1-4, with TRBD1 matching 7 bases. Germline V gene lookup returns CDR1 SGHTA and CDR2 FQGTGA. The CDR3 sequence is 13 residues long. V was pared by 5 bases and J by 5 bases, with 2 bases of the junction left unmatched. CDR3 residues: CASSKGQNEKLFF. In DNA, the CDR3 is TGTGCCAGCAGCAAGGGACAGAATGAAAAACTGTTTTTT.

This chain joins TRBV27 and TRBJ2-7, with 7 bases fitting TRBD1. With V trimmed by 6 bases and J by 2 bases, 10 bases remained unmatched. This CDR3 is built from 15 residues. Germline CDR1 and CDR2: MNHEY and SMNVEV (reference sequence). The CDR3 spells CASRLTPGQTYEQYF. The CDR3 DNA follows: TGTGCCAGCAGACTTACACCGGGACAGACCTACGAGCAGTACTTC.

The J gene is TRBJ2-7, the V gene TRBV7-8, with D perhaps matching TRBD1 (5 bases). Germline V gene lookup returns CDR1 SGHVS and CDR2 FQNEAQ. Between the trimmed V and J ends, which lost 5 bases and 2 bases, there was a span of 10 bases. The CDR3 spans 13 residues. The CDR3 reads CASSPRGAYEQYF. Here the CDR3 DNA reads TGTGCCAGCAGCCCAAGGGGCGCCTACGAGCAGTACTTC. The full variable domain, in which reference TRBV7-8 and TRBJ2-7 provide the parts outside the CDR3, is GAGVSQSPRYKVAKRGQDVALRCDPISGHVSLFWYQQALGQGPEFLTYFQNEAQLDKSGLPSDRFFAERPEGSVSTLKIQRTQQEDSAVYLCASSPRGAYEQYFGPGTRLTVT.

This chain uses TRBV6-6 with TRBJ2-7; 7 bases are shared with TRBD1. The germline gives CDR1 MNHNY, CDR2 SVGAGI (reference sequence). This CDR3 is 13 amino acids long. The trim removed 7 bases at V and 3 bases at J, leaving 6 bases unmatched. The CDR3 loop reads CASTRTGDYEQYF. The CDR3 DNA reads TGTGCCAGCACCCGGACAGGAGACTACGAGCAGTACTTC.

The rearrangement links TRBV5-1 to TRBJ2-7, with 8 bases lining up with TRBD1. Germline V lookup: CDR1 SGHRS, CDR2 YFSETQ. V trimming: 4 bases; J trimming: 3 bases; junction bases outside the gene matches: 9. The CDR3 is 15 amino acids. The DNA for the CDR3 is TGCGCCAGCAGCCCCGGACAGGGCTCTGTCTACGAGCAGTACTTC. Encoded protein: CASSPGQGSVYEQYF.

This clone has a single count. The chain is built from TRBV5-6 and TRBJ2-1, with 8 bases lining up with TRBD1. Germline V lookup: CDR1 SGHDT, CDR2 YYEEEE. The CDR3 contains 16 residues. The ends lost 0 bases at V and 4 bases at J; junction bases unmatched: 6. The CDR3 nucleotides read TGTGCCAGCAGCTTGGCGGGACAGGAGTCTTACAATGAGCAGTTCTTC. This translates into CASSLAGQESYNEQFF.

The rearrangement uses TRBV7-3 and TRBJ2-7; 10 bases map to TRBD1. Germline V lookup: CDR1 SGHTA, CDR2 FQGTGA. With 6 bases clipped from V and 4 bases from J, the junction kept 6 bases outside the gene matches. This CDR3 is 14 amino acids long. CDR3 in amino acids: CASSPDRGQYEQYF. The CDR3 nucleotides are TGTGCCAGCAGTCCTGACAGGGGGCAATACGAGCAGTACTTC.

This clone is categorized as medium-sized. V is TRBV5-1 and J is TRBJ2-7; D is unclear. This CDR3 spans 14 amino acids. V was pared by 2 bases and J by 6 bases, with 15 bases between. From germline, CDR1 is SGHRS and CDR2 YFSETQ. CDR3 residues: CASSLGRLESEQYF. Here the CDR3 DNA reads TGCGCCAGCAGCTTAGGCAGGTTGGAAAGCGAGCAGTACTTC. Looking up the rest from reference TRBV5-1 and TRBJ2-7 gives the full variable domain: KAGVTQTPRYLIKTRGQQVTLSCSPISGHRSVSWYQQTPGQGLQFLFEYFSETQRNKGNFPGRFSGRQFSNSRSEMNVSTLELGDSALYLCASSLGRLESEQYFGPGTRLTVT.